This is a list of T cell receptor beta chains from one sample in a study of T cell responses to AZD1222 COVID-19 vaccine. The data were produced by immunoSEQ multiplex PCR, yet TCRdb's version contains in-frame clones alone and is incomplete. Seen here are tens of thousands of clones, about 91% observed once, and the top ten hold 15% to 20%. The source was peripheral blood, collected on day 0 of AZD1222 vaccination. These receptors all come from an adult in good health. Each CDR3 is given with its conserved first and last residue. A D gene is named only where the DNA matches it firmly. For some rows the clone size is stated as once, few or many, or as a class when expanded; others skip it.

cdr3_nt | cdr3_aa | d_call | j_call | v_call | clone_size
TGTGCCAGCAGCGTAGACGGCGGGAGGGACAATGAGCAGTTCTTC | CASSVDGGRDNEQFF | TRBD2 | TRBJ2-1 | TRBV9 | -
TGTGCCAGCAGCCGTGAGGGGGCGCTGGGCTACACCTTC | CASSREGALGYTF | TRBD1 | TRBJ1-2 | TRBV6-5 | -
TGTGCCAGCAGTTTAGTTGAGGGTGGAGGAGGCTACACCTTC | CASSLVEGGGGYTF | - | TRBJ1-2 | TRBV28 | few
TGTGTCAGAAGCTTAGTAGGGGGGGACAGGCCGAGGAATCAGCCCCAGCATTTT | CVRSLVGGDRPRNQPQHF | - | TRBJ1-5 | TRBV7-5 | -
TGTGCCAGCTACAGCCAAGAGACCCAGTACTTC | CASYSQETQYF | - | TRBJ2-5 | TRBV12-3/TRBV12-4 | few
TGCGCCAGCAGCCTCCAGGGTCGGGCTGAAGCTTTCTTT | CASSLQGRAEAFF | - | TRBJ1-1 | TRBV4-1 | -
TGTGCCAGCAGCTTAGGGAGCGGGGGGAGCACAGATACGCAGTATTTT | CASSLGSGGSTDTQYF | TRBD2 | TRBJ2-3 | TRBV7-3 | -
TGTGCCAGCAGCCAAGGCAGGTTCAGCTCTGGAAACACCATATATTTT | CASSQGRFSSGNTIYF | - | TRBJ1-3 | TRBV4-2 | -
TGTGCCAGCAGCCCATGGGACAGGGGGCTCCTCTCTGGGGCCAACGTCCTGACTTTC | CASSPWDRGLLSGANVLTF | TRBD1 | TRBJ2-6 | TRBV7-2 | -
TGTGCCAGCAGCTTAGCCATTGAATCACCCCTCCACTTT | CASSLAIESPLHF | - | TRBJ1-6 | TRBV7-2 | -
TGTGCCAGTAGCTTAACTAGCGGGGGCCCTAATACGCAGTATTTT | CASSLTSGGPNTQYF | TRBD2 | TRBJ2-3 | TRBV19 | -
TGTGCCAGCAGCCCTCTTCAGCGCGCGGCTAATGAAAAACTGTTTTTT | CASSPLQRAANEKLFF | - | TRBJ1-4 | TRBV27 | -
TGCGCCAGCAGCCCCACGTCTGGGAACACTGAAGCTTTCTTT | CASSPTSGNTEAFF | - | TRBJ1-1 | TRBV5-1 | -
TGTGCCAGCAGCGTACTGGATACGCAGTATTTT | CASSVLDTQYF | - | TRBJ2-3 | TRBV9 | -
TGTGCCAGCAGTTACGGGGGCGCGTACAATGAGCAGTTCTTC | CASSYGGAYNEQFF | - | TRBJ2-1 | TRBV6-2/TRBV6-3 | -
TGTGCCAGTAGTATCCAGAGGAGCACAGATACGCAGTATTTT | CASSIQRSTDTQYF | - | TRBJ2-3 | TRBV19 | -
TGTGCCAGTAGGACGGGGTCCTCCTACAATGAGCAGTTCTTC | CASRTGSSYNEQFF | - | TRBJ2-1 | TRBV19 | -
TGTGCCAGCAGTTCCACGAGAGTCTCTGGAAACACCATATATTTT | CASSSTRVSGNTIYF | - | TRBJ1-3 | TRBV27 | -
TGTGCCAGCAGCCAAGCAGGGGGAAATCAGCCCCAGCATTTT | CASSQAGGNQPQHF | TRBD1 | TRBJ1-5 | TRBV3-1/TRBV3-2 | -
TGCGCCAGCAGCTTGGCCTTGAGTCGCACAGATACGCAGTATTTT | CASSLALSRTDTQYF | - | TRBJ2-3 | TRBV5-1 | -
TGCGCCAGCAGCTCCGTACGCCGGGACAGGGGGCCAGGATACACTGAAGCTTTCTTT | CASSSVRRDRGPGYTEAFF | TRBD1 | TRBJ1-1 | TRBV5-1 | -
TGTGCCAGCAGCTTGACTAGCTCCTACGAGCAGTACTTC | CASSLTSSYEQYF | - | TRBJ2-7 | TRBV11-2 | -
TGTGCCAGCAGTTCGTTAGCGGGGAGAGGCTACGAGCAGTACTTC | CASSSLAGRGYEQYF | TRBD2 | TRBJ2-7 | TRBV6-5 | -
TGTGCCAGCAGTAACAGCAGATACGAGCAGTACTTC | CASSNSRYEQYF | - | TRBJ2-7 | TRBV7-9 | -
TGTGCCAGCAGCTCCGGGATCCCCGGGGGGTACAATGAGCAGTTCTTC | CASSSGIPGGYNEQFF | TRBD2 | TRBJ2-1 | TRBV5-4 | -
TGTGCCAGCAGCGCGGGGACTAGCGGCCTCACGTATACGCAGTATTTT | CASSAGTSGLTYTQYF | TRBD2 | TRBJ2-3 | TRBV5-4 | few
TGTGCCAGCAGCCCCCGGACGGAGCACACTGAAGCTTTCTTT | CASSPRTEHTEAFF | - | TRBJ1-1 | TRBV9 | -
TGTGCCAGCAGTACGCCAGAGGGGCAGGGGGCTCAAGAGACCCAGTACTTC | CASSTPEGQGAQETQYF | TRBD1 | TRBJ2-5 | TRBV27 | -
TGCGCCAGCAGCTTGGTAGTAGGGGGCGAGGGTGAGCAGTTCTTC | CASSLVVGGEGEQFF | TRBD1 | TRBJ2-1 | TRBV5-1 | -
TGTGCCAGCAGAAGGGACACTGAAGCTTTCTTT | CASRRDTEAFF | - | TRBJ1-1 | TRBV12-3/TRBV12-4 | few
TGTGCCAGCTCAGGGACCCAGGGGGCTCGCTACAATGAGCAGTTCTTC | CASSGTQGARYNEQFF | TRBD1 | TRBJ2-1 | TRBV18 | -
TGTGCCAGCAGTGTGACAGGGGGAACTGAAGCTTTCTTT | CASSVTGGTEAFF | TRBD1 | TRBJ1-1 | TRBV2 | -
TGTGCCAGCAGCCCTGGACAGGGGGCCGGGGAAAAACTGTTTTTT | CASSPGQGAGEKLFF | TRBD1 | TRBJ1-4 | TRBV7-9 | -
TGTGCCAGCAGTAGGGACTCCTCCTCTGGAAACACCATATATTTT | CASSRDSSSGNTIYF | - | TRBJ1-3 | TRBV7-2 | -
TGTGCCAGCAGTTTTACGGGTACCTATGGCTACACCTTC | CASSFTGTYGYTF | - | TRBJ1-2 | TRBV7-2 | -
TGTGCCAGCAGCCAAGGACATATCAATCAGCCCCAGCATTTT | CASSQGHINQPQHF | - | TRBJ1-5 | TRBV7-9 | -
TGCAGCGCATCCACAGGGACGGACACTGAAGCTTTCTTT | CSASTGTDTEAFF | - | TRBJ1-1 | TRBV29-1 | -
TGTGCCAGCAGTGAAAAGGGGGAATATGGCTACACCTTC | CASSEKGEYGYTF | - | TRBJ1-2 | TRBV6-1 | -
TGCGCCAGCAGCTCGCGCGAGGCTAGCAATCAGCCCCAGCATTTT | CASSSREASNQPQHF | - | TRBJ1-5 | TRBV4-1 | -
TGCAGCGTTGAAGGGACTAGCGGCTACAATGAGCAGTTCTTC | CSVEGTSGYNEQFF | TRBD2 | TRBJ2-1 | TRBV29-1 | once
TGCGCCAGCAGCCAAGAAACAGCCCAAGCCAAAAACATTCAGTACTTC | CASSQETAQAKNIQYF | - | TRBJ2-4 | TRBV4-3 | -
TGTGCCAGCAGCGGTGGGGCGGAGGATACGCAGTATTTT | CASSGGAEDTQYF | - | TRBJ2-3 | TRBV9 | -
TGTGCCAGCAGTAGGGTATTGAACACTGAAGCTTTCTTT | CASSRVLNTEAFF | - | TRBJ1-1 | TRBV28 | -
TGTGCCAGCAGTGAACCAGGGATCCACACTGAAGCTTTCTTT | CASSEPGIHTEAFF | - | TRBJ1-1 | TRBV6-1 | -
TGTGCCAGCAGCGTATTTGGCGGTGCAGGGGAGACCCAGTACTTC | CASSVFGGAGETQYF | - | TRBJ2-5 | TRBV9 | -
TGTGCCACCAGTGAGTCAGGGAGGCCCTACGAGCAGTACTTC | CATSESGRPYEQYF | - | TRBJ2-7 | TRBV6-2/TRBV6-3 | few
TGCAGCGTTATTGGGCTGGGAGACGAGCAGTACTTC | CSVIGLGDEQYF | - | TRBJ2-7 | TRBV29-1 | -